This T cell receptor beta chain derives from a study of brain metastases from non-small cell lung cancer. Study observations and caveats: TCR repertoires overlapped largely between brain metastases and matched primaries.

As concerns this clone: The antigen is unknown.

Data came from immunoSEQ multiplex PCR; TCRdb stores just in-frame clones and leaves some out. Of 15,000 or so clones listed, about 85% were seen once; the top ten hold 7.7%. This CDR3 is built from 14 residues. Germline assignment: CDR1 MNHEY and CDR2 SVGAGI. The V gene end was trimmed by 6 bases and the J gene end by 4 bases; junction bases not matched to a gene: 8. The receptor was derived from a donor aged 40 or older with non-small cell lung cancer. This chain links TRBV6-5 with TRBJ1-2, with 7 bases matching TRBD1. Sequencing was performed on primary lung tumor tissue. CDR3 bases: TGTGCCAGCAGCCCAGGGGGTAGTAGCTATGGCTACACCTTC. This gives the protein CASSPGGSSYGYTF.